A single sample is the source of the 31 T cell receptor beta chains below, sequenced in a study of T cell clonality in common variable immunodeficiency. The repertoire was sequenced with immunoSEQ multiplex PCR; TCRdb's copy has only in-frame clones and lacks some. The sample holds under 45,000 clones, and no clone turns up only once. Material for sequencing was peripheral blood mononuclear cells. The receptors stem from a person between 18 and 75 years old in good health.

The sample holds many counts of this clone. The read halts 3 residues ahead of the CDR3 end, with the missing end drawn from the germline J gene. The rearrangement links TRBV19 to TRBJ2-3; D is perhaps TRBD2 (6 bases). V dropped 5 bases and J dropped 0 bases, with 15 bases sitting between them. The CDR3 is 16 residues long. Germline V gene lookup returns CDR1 LNHDA and CDR2 SQIVND (reference sequence). CDR3 sequence: CASSSRDSGSTDTQYF. The DNA read from the CDR3 is TGTGCCAGTAGTTCCCGTGATAGCGGCAGCACAGATACG.

On this clone: Read data end 3 residues before the CDR3 end; the end is taken from the germline J gene. At the DNA level, this CDR3 is encoded by other sequences in the same sample as well. V and J are TRBV5-1 and TRBJ1-3, with 8 bases identical to TRBD1. Germline V gene lookup returns CDR1 SGHRS and CDR2 YFSETQ. The V segment lost 1 base and the J segment 0 bases; nucleotides outside the gene matches: 18. The CDR3 runs to 21 residues. CDR3 protein: CASSLNGVLGQGASSGNTIYF. The part of the CDR3 DNA that was read is TGCGCCAGCAGCTTGAATGGGGTTTTAGGGCAGGGGGCATCCTCTGGAAACACC.

This clone appeared many times. Read coverage stops 3 residues before the CDR3 terminus; the germline J gene supplies the remainder. This chain joins TRBV12-5 and TRBJ1-1, with D maybe TRBD1 (5 bases). The CDR3 sequence is 15 residues long. V lost 0 bases to trimming and J lost 5 bases, with 13 bases between them. The germline V gene encodes CDR1 LGHNT and CDR2 FRNRAP. The part of the CDR3 DNA that was read is TGTGCTAGTGGTTTGGTAATACTGAAGGGGACTGAA. It translates to CASGLVILKGTE. The complete CDR3 sequence is CASGLVILKGTEAFF.

This clone has ten or more counts. The read comes to an end 3 residues before the CDR3 does, leaving the germline J gene to fill in the end. V is TRBV4-1 and J is TRBJ2-7, with 7 nucleotides matching TRBD1. Trimming cost V 1 base and J 3 bases; bases outside gene matches: 12. The CDR3 runs 17 residues. Germline V gene data show CDR1 as MGHRA and CDR2 as YSYEKL. Partial CDR3 DNA: TGCGCCAGCAGCCAAGGTCCCCCCGACAGGGTCAACTACGAG. It specifies CASSQGPPDRVNYE. The CDR3 in its entirety is CASSQGPPDRVNYEQYF.

This clone has a count of ten or more. The CDR3 end falls 3 residues outside the read, so it is completed with the germline J gene. The chain recombines TRBV19 with TRBJ2-2; 9 bases map to TRBD1. The trim removed 7 bases at V and 1 base at J, leaving 4 bases unmatched. There are 15 residues in the CDR3. The germline CDR1 and CDR2 sequences are LNHDA and SQIVND (reference sequence). The CDR3 reads CASKRDRVNTGELFF. Partial CDR3 DNA: TGTGCCAGTAAGCGGGACAGGGTGAACACCGGGGAG. Complete variable domain (other parts from reference TRBV19 and TRBJ2-2): DGGITQSPKYLFRKEGQNVTLSCEQNLNHDAMYWYRQDPGQGLRLIYYSQIVNDFQKGDIAEGYSVSREKKESFPLTVTSAQKNPTAFYLCASKRDRVNTGELFFGEGSRLTVL.

The table lists this clone with many counts. The DNA read from the CDR3 is TGCAGCGTTGGGGGCGGGGCTAGAGAGACC. Translating gives CSVGGGARET. The full CDR3 protein reads CSVGGGARETQYF. V usage is TRBV29-1 and J usage is TRBJ2-5, with D possibly being TRBD2 (6 bases). The read gets to within 3 residues of the CDR3 end, and the germline J gene fills in the rest. CDR1 and CDR2 (germline): SQVTM, ANQGSEA. V was clipped by 4 bases and J by 4 bases, with 13 bases between them. CDR3 length: 13 amino acids.

This clone was picked up many times. The sequenced fragment ends 3 residues before the CDR3 boundary, so the rest is inferred from the germline J gene. V and J are TRBV20-1 and TRBJ1-5, with D perhaps matching TRBD1 (6 bases). Germline-derived CDR1 and CDR2 are DFQATT and SNEGSKA (reference sequence). The CDR3 spans 16 residues. Incomplete CDR3 DNA: TGCAGTGCTAGAGATCGCGGGGGCGCAGGGCTTGGTCCC. As protein: CSARDRGGAGLGP. The whole CDR3 region reads CSARDRGGAGLGPQHF.

Worth noting for this clone: The CDR3 end is not reached by the read, which stops 3 residues before it; the germline J gene fills it in. The genes are TRBV2 and TRBJ1-5; perhaps TRBD1 as D (6 bases). The CDR3 extends over 17 amino acids. Per the germline V gene, CDR1 is SNHLY and CDR2 is FYNNEI. V was shortened by 9 bases and J by 0 bases, with 21 bases between the two germline ends. The CDR3 spells CASSDSLTPDSNQPQHF. The part of the CDR3 DNA that was read is TGTGCCAGTTCGGACAGCCTTACACCTGATAGCAATCAGCCC.

This clone showed up many times. The read falls 3 residues short of the CDR3 end, and the missing part is taken from the germline J gene. V gene TRBV5-1 combines with J gene TRBJ1-5; TRBD1 is a possible D gene (6 bases). The germline V gene has CDR1 SGHRS and CDR2 YFSETQ. The CDR3 length is 15 residues. Trimming removed 0 bases at V and 4 bases at J, with 11 bases between. CDR3: CASSLDGQINQPQHF. The part of the CDR3 DNA that was read is TGCGCCAGCAGCTTGGACGGACAGATTAATCAGCCC.

The table lists this clone with many counts. The missing CDR3 end, 3 residues past where the read stops, is filled in from the germline J gene. The V and J genes are TRBV20-1 and TRBJ2-2, with a weak D call TRBD2 (5 bases). Trimming left V 1 base short and J 5 bases short, with 8 bases between. This CDR3 region has 13 residues. Germline V lookup: CDR1 DFQATT, CDR2 SNEGSKA (reference sequence). The part of the CDR3 DNA that was read is TGCAGTGCTAGAGGGACTGTAACCGGGGAG. Residues: CSARGTVTGE. The CDR3 as a whole reads CSARGTVTGELFF.

This clone was found a few times. The read ends 3 residues early relative to the CDR3; the germline J gene fills the gap. The chain has TRBV7-4 and TRBJ1-5; TRBD1 might be the D (5 bases). Trimming left V 2 bases short and J 4 bases short, with 12 bases between. This CDR3 has 15 amino acids. The germline V gene has CDR1 SGHVT and CDR2 SQSDAQ. CDR3 DNA (partial): TGTGCCAGCAGCTTATCGCAGGGAGATAATCAGCCC. Translating gives CASSLSQGDNQP. The complete CDR3 reads CASSLSQGDNQPQHF.

In its sample, this clone was seen many times. The sequenced fragment ends 3 residues before the CDR3 boundary, so the rest is inferred from the germline J gene. The chain employs TRBV20-1 and TRBJ1-4; D not resolved. Looked up from germline, CDR1 is DFQATT and CDR2 is SNEGSKA (reference sequence). V was shortened by 2 bases and J by 8 bases, with 12 bases between the two germline ends. The CDR3 consists of 13 residues. The sequenced CDR3 bases are TGCAGTGCTAGATCCCTAGGCCTAGAAAAA. It specifies CSARSLGLEK. The whole CDR3 region reads CSARSLGLEKLFF.

The table lists this clone with many counts. The read halts 3 residues ahead of the CDR3 end, with the missing end drawn from the germline J gene. The chain couples TRBV19 to TRBJ2-1; 14 bases agree with TRBD2. V was clipped by 5 bases and J by 5 bases; unmatched bases: 11. This CDR3 spans 18 amino acids. CDR1 is LNHDA and CDR2 is SQIVND in the germline V gene (reference sequence). CDR3 DNA, as far as it was read: TGTGCCAGTAGTGCCCCGACTAGCGGGAGGGCCCCTAACAATGAG. Protein: CASSAPTSGRAPNNE. The whole CDR3 sequence is CASSAPTSGRAPNNEQFF.

This clone appeared a few times. Read coverage stops 3 residues before the CDR3 terminus; the germline J gene supplies the remainder. V gene TRBV2 combines with J gene TRBJ1-2, with a possible D match to TRBD1 (6 bases). The V end lost 5 bases, the J end lost 4 bases, and 11 bases lay between the germline ends. The CDR3 loop spans 13 amino acids. The germline V gene has CDR1 SNHLY and CDR2 FYNNEI. Partial CDR3 DNA: TGTGCCAGCAGTTTCCGGGACACCTATGGC. Translated, it gives CASSFRDTYG. The entire CDR3 reads CASSFRDTYGYTF.

There are many counts of this clone. The sequenced part of the CDR3 DNA is TGTGCCAGCAGCTTGGGGTCTAGCACCTACGAG. The encoded protein is CASSLGSSTYE. The full CDR3 reads CASSLGSSTYEQYF. V gene TRBV5-6 combines with J gene TRBJ2-7, with a possible D match to TRBD2 (5 bases). Read coverage stops 3 residues before the CDR3 terminus; the germline J gene supplies the remainder. CDR3 length: 14 residues. Germline V gene data show CDR1 as SGHDT and CDR2 as YYEEEE. V dropped 0 bases and J dropped 2 bases, with 9 bases sitting between them. The entire variable domain, with the rest obtained from reference TRBV5-6 and TRBJ2-7, is as follows: DAGVTQSPTHLIKTRGQQVTLRCSPKSGHDTVSWYQQALGQGPQFIFQYYEEEERQRGNFPDRFSGHQFPNYSSELNVNALLLGDSALYLCASSLGSSTYEQYFGPGTRLTVT.

Remarks on this clone: The sequenced fragment ends 3 residues before the CDR3 boundary, so the rest is inferred from the germline J gene. The gene calls are TRBV7-9 and TRBJ1-5, with D perhaps matching TRBD1 (6 bases). Germline V gives CDR1 SEHNR, CDR2 FQNEAQ (reference sequence). With 3 bases removed from V and 0 bases from J, the gap between germline ends came to 9 bases. This CDR3 comprises 15 residues. The CDR3 DNA, read in part, is TGTGCCAGCAGCTTGACAGGTGATAGCAATCAGCCC. This sequence encodes CASSLTGDSNQP. The full CDR3 protein is CASSLTGDSNQPQHF.

In the case of this clone: The CDR3 end lies 3 residues beyond the end of the read and is filled in from the germline J gene. The chain links TRBV5-1 to TRBJ2-3, with 9 bases aligning to TRBD1. After removal of 6 bases from V and 5 bases from J, the junction contained 4 bases not matched to a gene. The CDR3 length is 13 residues. The germline V gene has CDR1 SGHRS and CDR2 YFSETQ. CDR3 DNA (partial): TGCGCCAGCAAAACAGGGGGCATAGATACG. This encodes CASKTGGIDT. The CDR3 as a whole reads CASKTGGIDTQYF.

This clone appeared many times. The read ends 3 residues before the CDR3 terminus; that terminus is restored from the germline J gene. V is TRBV30 and J is TRBJ1-5; a weak D match, TRBD1 (6 bases). The CDR3 length is 13 residues. CDR1 is GTSNPN, CDR2 SVGIG, per germline (reference sequence). The ends were cut back, 4 bases at V and 4 bases at J, with 11 bases in the middle. Partial CDR3 DNA: TGTGCCTGGACAAAACAGGGAAATCAGCCC. Translating it yields CAWTKQGNQP. The full CDR3 reads CAWTKQGNQPQHF.

In this sample, this clone turned up many times. Read coverage stops 3 residues before the CDR3 terminus; the germline J gene supplies the remainder. The genes are TRBV7-6 and TRBJ2-3; no firm D call. Germline V gives CDR1 SGHVS, CDR2 FNYEAQ. V was shortened by 4 bases and J by 4 bases, with 12 bases between the two germline ends. The CDR3 has 14 amino acids. The CDR3 spells CASSSPPKADTQYF. CDR3 DNA (partial): TGTGCCAGCAGCTCGCCTCCGAAGGCAGATACG.

For this clone: The read terminates 3 residues ahead of where the CDR3 ends, so the germline J gene completes it. The chain recombines TRBV7-9 with TRBJ2-2; 8 nucleotides align to TRBD1. The CDR3 totals 15 residues. In germline, CDR1 is SEHNR, CDR2 FQNEAQ (reference sequence). The CDR3 loop is CASSLATGGGEKLFF. The CDR3 DNA, read in part, is TGTGCCAGCAGCTTAGCTACAGGGGGAGGTGAAAAG.

This clone was seen ten or more times. The read falls 3 residues short of the CDR3 end, and the missing part is taken from the germline J gene. The V call is TRBV10-2, the J call TRBJ2-5; 8 bases align to TRBD2. There are 16 residues in the CDR3. Germline assignment: CDR1 WSHSY and CDR2 SAAADI. The V gene end was trimmed by 3 bases and the J gene end by 0 bases; junction bases not matched to a gene: 6. CDR3 region: CASSDWAGGYQETQYF. The part of the CDR3 DNA that was read is TGCGCCAGCAGTGATTGGGCGGGAGGATACCAAGAGACC.

This clone was found many times. The sequenced part of the CDR3 DNA is TGTGCCAGCAGCTTTGTAGCGGCCGAG. It specifies CASSFVAAE. The complete CDR3 protein is CASSFVAAEQYF. V usage is TRBV7-9 and J usage is TRBJ2-7, with D possibly TRBD2 on 6 matching bases. The read stops 3 residues short of the end of the CDR3; the missing end is completed from the germline J gene. This CDR3 region has 12 residues. Trimming took off 3 bases at V and 6 bases at J, with 9 bases between the two ends. The germline V gene has CDR1 SEHNR and CDR2 FQNEAQ (reference sequence).

This clone was observed at least ten times. The CDR3 end falls 3 residues outside the read, so it is completed with the germline J gene. The rearrangement uses TRBV2 and TRBJ2-1; TRBD1 matches 10 bases. CDR3 size: 13 residues. Trimming at V came to 5 bases and at J to 8 bases, leaving 3 bases not matched to a gene. Germline V lookup: CDR1 SNHLY, CDR2 FYNNEI. The covered CDR3 bases are TGTGCCAGCAGTCGGGACAGGGGCTATGAG. It yields the protein CASSRDRGYE. In full, the CDR3 is CASSRDRGYEQFF. The whole variable domain, filled in from reference TRBV2 and TRBJ2-1, reads EPEVTQTPSHQVTQMGQEVILRCVPISNHLYFYWYRQILGQKVEFLVSFYNNEISEKSEIFDDQFSVERPDGSNFTLKIRSTKLEDSAMYFCASSRDRGYEQFFGPGTRLTVL.

This clone has a count of ten or more. The read terminates 3 residues ahead of where the CDR3 ends, so the germline J gene completes it. The chain links TRBV7-2 to TRBJ2-7; D is possibly TRBD2 (5 bases). The CDR3 has 13 amino acids. Germline V gene lookup returns CDR1 SGHTA and CDR2 FQGNSA. V was clipped by 5 bases and J by 0 bases, with 8 bases between them. The CDR3 protein is CASSPRGSYEQYF. The sequenced CDR3 bases are TGTGCCAGCAGCCCCCGGGGCTCCTACGAG.

Of note for this clone: The read falls 3 residues short of the CDR3 end, and the missing part is taken from the germline J gene. The chain uses TRBV5-6 and TRBJ1-1; D may be TRBD1 (6 bases). The germline gives CDR1 SGHDT, CDR2 YYEEEE. This CDR3 spans 14 amino acids. The germline V and J ends were trimmed by 4 bases and 4 bases, with 14 bases remaining between them. The CDR3 protein is CASSLGGGGTEAFF. The CDR3 DNA, read in part, is TGTGCCAGCAGCCTAGGGGGAGGGGGCACTGAA. The full variable domain, its missing parts supplied by reference TRBV5-6 and TRBJ1-1, is DAGVTQSPTHLIKTRGQQVTLRCSPKSGHDTVSWYQQALGQGPQFIFQYYEEEERQRGNFPDRFSGHQFPNYSSELNVNALLLGDSALYLCASSLGGGGTEAFFGQGTRLTVV.

With respect to this clone: The read falls 3 residues short of the CDR3 end, and the missing part is taken from the germline J gene. The rearrangement links TRBV7-9 to TRBJ1-1; no firm D call. The CDR3 totals 12 residues. Germline V CDR1 and CDR2: SEHNR, FQNEAQ (reference sequence). CDR3 amino acids: CASRHERDTAFF. CDR3 bases read: TGTGCCAGCAGACACGAGAGAGATACA.

The table lists this clone with many counts. The CDR3 end lies 3 residues beyond the end of the read and is filled in from the germline J gene. This sequence joins TRBV20-1 and TRBJ2-7; a possible D gene is TRBD2 (6 bases). Germline V gives CDR1 DFQATT, CDR2 SNEGSKA (reference sequence). With 0 bases removed from V and 1 base from J, the gap between germline ends came to 13 bases. The CDR3 covers 15 residues. CDR3 sequence reads: CSAREGAGVSYEQYF. CDR3 bases read: TGCAGTGCTAGAGAAGGAGCGGGTGTTTCCTACGAG.

This clone showed up just a few times. Read data end 3 residues before the CDR3 end; the end is taken from the germline J gene. The chain uses TRBV11-2 and TRBJ2-7, with TRBD1 matching 9 bases. Germline V gene lookup returns CDR1 SGHAT and CDR2 FQNNGV. This CDR3 spans 15 amino acids. J was trimmed by 3 bases and V by 4 bases; bases with no gene match: 7. The CDR3 spells CASSSIVGQGYEQYF. The CDR3 DNA, read in part, is TGTGCCAGCAGCTCAATAGTGGGACAGGGCTACGAG.

With regard to this clone: The sequenced fragment ends 3 residues before the CDR3 boundary, so the rest is inferred from the germline J gene. This sequence joins TRBV20-1 and TRBJ2-3; 7 bases map to TRBD2. In germline, CDR1 is DFQATT, CDR2 SNEGSKA (reference sequence). The CDR3 runs to 14 residues. CDR3 bases read: TGCAGTGCTAGTCCGCGGGGGTACCAAGAGACG. Its translation is CSASPRGYQET. The whole CDR3 protein reads CSASPRGYQETQYF.

This clone appeared many times. The CDR3 extends 3 residues past the end of the read, so its final part is completed from the germline J gene. This chain uses TRBV10-1 with TRBJ2-7, with 8 bases identical to TRBD2. Germline CDR1 reads WNHNN; CDR2 reads SYGVQD (reference sequence). The CDR3 totals 13 residues. The junction had 6 bases not matched to a gene; V was cut back by 6 bases and J by 5 bases. The covered CDR3 bases are TGCGCCAGCAGACCCAGCGGGAGCCACGAG. This codes for CASRPSGSHE. In full, the CDR3 is CASRPSGSHEQYF.

This clone is labeled medium-sized. The read gets to within 3 residues of the CDR3 end, and the germline J gene fills in the rest. V is TRBV6-1 and J is TRBJ2-7; 8 nucleotides agree with TRBD1. The CDR3 is 16 amino acids. The germline CDR1 and CDR2 sequences are MNHNS and SASEGT. V lost 0 bases, J lost 2 bases, and 6 bases stayed unmatched. The chain's CDR3 is CASSEARDRTTYEQYF. CDR3 DNA, as far as it was read: TGTGCCAGCAGTGAAGCGCGGGACAGGACCACCTACGAG.